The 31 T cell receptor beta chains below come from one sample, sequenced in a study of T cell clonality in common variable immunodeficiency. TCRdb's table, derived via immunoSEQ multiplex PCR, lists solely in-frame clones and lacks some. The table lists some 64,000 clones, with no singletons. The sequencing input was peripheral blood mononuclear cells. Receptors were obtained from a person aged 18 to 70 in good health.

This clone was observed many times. The CDR3 region is CASSSTGGVEAFF. CDR3 DNA, as far as it was read: TGTGCCAGCAGCTCGACAGGGGGGGTGGAA. The chain uses TRBV11-2 and TRBJ1-1; TRBD1 matches at 9 bases. The read terminates 3 residues ahead of where the CDR3 ends, so the germline J gene completes it. Germline V gene sequence: CDR1 SGHAT, CDR2 FQNNGV. The CDR3 consists of 13 residues. Filled out from reference TRBV11-2 and TRBJ1-1, the complete variable domain reads EAGVAQSPRYKIIEKRQSVAFWCNPISGHATLYWYQQILGQGPKLLIQFQNNGVVDDSQLPKDRFSAERLKGVDSTLKIQPAKLEDSAVYLCASSSTGGVEAFFGQGTRLTVV.

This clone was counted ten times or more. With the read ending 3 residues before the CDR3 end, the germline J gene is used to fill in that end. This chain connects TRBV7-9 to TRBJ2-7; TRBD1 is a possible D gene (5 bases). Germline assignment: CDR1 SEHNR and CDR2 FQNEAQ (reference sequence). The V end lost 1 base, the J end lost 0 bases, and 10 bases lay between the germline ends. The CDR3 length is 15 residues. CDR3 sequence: CASSLVDRYSYEQYF. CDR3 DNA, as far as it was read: TGTGCCAGCAGCTTAGTTGACAGATACTCCTACGAG.

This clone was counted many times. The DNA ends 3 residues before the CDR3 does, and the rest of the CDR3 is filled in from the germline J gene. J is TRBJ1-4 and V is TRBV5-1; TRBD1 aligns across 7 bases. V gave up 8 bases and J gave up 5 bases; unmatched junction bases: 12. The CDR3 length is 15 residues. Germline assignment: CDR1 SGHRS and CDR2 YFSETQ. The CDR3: CASSERGLKNEKLFF. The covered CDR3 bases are TGCGCCAGTTCAGAGAGGGGGCTGAAAAATGAAAAA.

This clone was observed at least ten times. The sequenced CDR3 bases are TGTGCCAGTAGGCTCGACAGGCTAGGGAACACCGGGGAG. Residues: CASRLDRLGNTGE. The entire CDR3 sequence reads CASRLDRLGNTGELFF. This rearrangement joins TRBV19 to TRBJ2-2; perhaps TRBD1 as D (6 bases). The missing CDR3 end, 3 residues past where the read stops, is filled in from the germline J gene. Trimming shortened V by 6 bases and J by 1 base, and 15 bases separated the two germline ends. The CDR3 is 16 amino acids. Germline lookup yields CDR1 LNHDA and CDR2 SQIVND (reference sequence).

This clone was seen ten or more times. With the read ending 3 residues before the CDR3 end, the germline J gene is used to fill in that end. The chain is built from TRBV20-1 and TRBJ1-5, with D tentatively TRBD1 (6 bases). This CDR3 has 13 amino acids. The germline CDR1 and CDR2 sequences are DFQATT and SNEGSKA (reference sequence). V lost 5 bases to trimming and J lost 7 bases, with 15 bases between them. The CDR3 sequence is CSAPQGFRQPQHF. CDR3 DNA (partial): TGCAGTGCTCCACAGGGTTTCCGCCAGCCC.

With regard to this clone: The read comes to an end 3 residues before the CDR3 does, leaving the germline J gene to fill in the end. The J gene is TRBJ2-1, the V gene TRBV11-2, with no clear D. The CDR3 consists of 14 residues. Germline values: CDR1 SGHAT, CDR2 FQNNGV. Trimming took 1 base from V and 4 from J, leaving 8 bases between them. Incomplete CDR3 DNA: TGTGCCAGCAGCTTAGTAGGCGGATACAATGAG. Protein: CASSLVGGYNE. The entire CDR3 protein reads CASSLVGGYNEQFF.

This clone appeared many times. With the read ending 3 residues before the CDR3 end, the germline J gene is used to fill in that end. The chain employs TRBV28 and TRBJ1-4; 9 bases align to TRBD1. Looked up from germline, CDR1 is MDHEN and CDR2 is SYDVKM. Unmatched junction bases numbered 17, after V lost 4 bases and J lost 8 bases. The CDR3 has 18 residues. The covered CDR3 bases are TGTGCCAGCAGTTACACCGGGACAGGGAGGTTGGTGGGCGAAAAA. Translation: CASSYTGTGRLVGEK. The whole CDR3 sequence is CASSYTGTGRLVGEKLFF.

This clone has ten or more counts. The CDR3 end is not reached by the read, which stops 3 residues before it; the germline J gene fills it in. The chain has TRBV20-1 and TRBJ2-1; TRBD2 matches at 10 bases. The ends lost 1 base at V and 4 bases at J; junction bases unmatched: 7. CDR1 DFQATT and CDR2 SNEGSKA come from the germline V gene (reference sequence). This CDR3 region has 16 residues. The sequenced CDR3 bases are TGCAGTGCTAGAGGAGCGGGGGGGCTTTATTACAATGAG. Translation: CSARGAGGLYYNE. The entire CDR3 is CSARGAGGLYYNEQFF.

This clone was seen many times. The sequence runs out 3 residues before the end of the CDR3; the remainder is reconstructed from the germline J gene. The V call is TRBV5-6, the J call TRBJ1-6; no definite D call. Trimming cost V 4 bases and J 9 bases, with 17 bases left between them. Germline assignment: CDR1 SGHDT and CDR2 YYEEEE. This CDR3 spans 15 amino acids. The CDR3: CASSPRRALSSPLHF. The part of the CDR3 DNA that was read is TGTGCCAGCAGCCCGAGGAGGGCGCTTAGTTCACCC.

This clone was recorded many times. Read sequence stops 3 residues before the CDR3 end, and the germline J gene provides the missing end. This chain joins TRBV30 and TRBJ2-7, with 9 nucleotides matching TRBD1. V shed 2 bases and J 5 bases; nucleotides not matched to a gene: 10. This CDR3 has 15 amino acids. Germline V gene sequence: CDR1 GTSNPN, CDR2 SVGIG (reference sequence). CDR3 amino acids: CAWSKPGQGVDEQYF. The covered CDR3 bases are TGTGCCTGGAGTAAACCGGGACAGGGTGTCGACGAG.

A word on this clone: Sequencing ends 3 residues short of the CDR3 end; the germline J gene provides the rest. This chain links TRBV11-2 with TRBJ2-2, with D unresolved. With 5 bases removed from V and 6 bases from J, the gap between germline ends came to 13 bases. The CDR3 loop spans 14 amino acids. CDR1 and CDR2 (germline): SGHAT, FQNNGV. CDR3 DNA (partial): TGTGCCAGCAGCCCCCGGGTCTATGCCGGGGAG. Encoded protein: CASSPRVYAGE. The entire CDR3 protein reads CASSPRVYAGELFF. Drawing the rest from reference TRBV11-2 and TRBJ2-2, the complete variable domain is EAGVAQSPRYKIIEKRQSVAFWCNPISGHATLYWYQQILGQGPKLLIQFQNNGVVDDSQLPKDRFSAERLKGVDSTLKIQPAKLEDSAVYLCASSPRVYAGELFFGEGSRLTVL.

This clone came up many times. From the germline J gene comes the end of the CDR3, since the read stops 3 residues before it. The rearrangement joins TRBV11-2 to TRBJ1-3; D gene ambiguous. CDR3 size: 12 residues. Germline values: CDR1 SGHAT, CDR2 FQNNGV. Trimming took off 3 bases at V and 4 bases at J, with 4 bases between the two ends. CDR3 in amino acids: CASSLAGNTIYF. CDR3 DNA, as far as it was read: TGTGCCAGCAGCTTGGCCGGAAACACC.

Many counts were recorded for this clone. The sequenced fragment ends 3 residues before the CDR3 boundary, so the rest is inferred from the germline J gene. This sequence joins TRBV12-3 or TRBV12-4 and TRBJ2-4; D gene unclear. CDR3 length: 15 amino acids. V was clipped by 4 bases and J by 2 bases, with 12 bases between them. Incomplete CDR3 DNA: TGTGCCAGCAGTTCGCGGCAGAGGTCCAAAAACATT. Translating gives CASSSRQRSKNI. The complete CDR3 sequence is CASSSRQRSKNIQYF.

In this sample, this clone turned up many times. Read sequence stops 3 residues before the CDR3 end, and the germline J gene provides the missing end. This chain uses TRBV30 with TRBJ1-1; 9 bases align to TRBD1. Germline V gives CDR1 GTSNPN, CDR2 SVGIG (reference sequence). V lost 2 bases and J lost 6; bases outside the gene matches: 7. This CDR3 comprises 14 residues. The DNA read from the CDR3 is TGTGCCTGGAGTTCCCACAGGGGGCAGGCTGAA. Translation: CAWSSHRGQAE. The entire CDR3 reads CAWSSHRGQAEAFF.

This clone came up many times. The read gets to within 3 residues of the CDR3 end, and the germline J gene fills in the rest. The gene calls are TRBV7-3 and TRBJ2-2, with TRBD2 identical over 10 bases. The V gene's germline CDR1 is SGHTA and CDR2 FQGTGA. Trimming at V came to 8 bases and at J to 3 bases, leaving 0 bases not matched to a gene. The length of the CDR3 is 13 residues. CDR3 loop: CASGLADTGELFF. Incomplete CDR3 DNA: TGTGCCAGCGGACTAGCGGACACCGGGGAG.

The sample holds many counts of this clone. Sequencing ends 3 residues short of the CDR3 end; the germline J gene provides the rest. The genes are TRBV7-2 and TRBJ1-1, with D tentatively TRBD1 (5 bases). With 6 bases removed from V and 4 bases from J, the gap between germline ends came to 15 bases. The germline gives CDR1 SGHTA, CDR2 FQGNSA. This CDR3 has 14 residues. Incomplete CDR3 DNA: TGTGCCAGCAGTCCCGCGATGGGGGGCACTGAA. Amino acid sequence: CASSPAMGGTE. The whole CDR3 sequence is CASSPAMGGTEAFF.

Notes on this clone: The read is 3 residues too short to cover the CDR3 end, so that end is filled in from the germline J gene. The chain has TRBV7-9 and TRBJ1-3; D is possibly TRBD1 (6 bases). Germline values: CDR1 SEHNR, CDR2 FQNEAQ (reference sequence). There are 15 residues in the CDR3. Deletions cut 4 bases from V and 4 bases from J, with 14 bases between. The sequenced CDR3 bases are TGTGCCAGCAGCTGGGACACTCCGGGGGGAAACACC. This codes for CASSWDTPGGNT. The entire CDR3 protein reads CASSWDTPGGNTIYF.

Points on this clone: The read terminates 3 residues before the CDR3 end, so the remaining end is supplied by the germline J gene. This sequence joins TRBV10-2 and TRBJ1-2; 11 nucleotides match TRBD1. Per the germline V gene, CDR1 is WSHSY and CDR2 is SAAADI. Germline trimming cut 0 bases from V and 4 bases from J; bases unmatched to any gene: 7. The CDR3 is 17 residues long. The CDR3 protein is CASSESFGQGAIYGYTF. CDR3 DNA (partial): TGCGCCAGCAGTGAGTCGTTCGGACAGGGGGCTATCTATGGC.

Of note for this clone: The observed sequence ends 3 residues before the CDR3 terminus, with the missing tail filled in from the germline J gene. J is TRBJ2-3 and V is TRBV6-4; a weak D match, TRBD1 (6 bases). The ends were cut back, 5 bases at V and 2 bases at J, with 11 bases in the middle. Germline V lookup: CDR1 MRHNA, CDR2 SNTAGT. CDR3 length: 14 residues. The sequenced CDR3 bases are TGTGCCAGCAGTTCAGGGGCTTTCACAGATACG. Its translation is CASSSGAFTDT. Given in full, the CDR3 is CASSSGAFTDTQYF.

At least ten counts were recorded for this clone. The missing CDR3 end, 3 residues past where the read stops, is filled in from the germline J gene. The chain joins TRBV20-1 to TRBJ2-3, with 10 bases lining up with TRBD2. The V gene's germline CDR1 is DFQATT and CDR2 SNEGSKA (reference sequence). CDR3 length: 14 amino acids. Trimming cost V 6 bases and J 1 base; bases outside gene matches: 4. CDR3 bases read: TGCAGTGCCGCAGCGGGGGGGGGCACAGATACG. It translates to CSAAAGGGTDT. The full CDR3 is CSAAAGGGTDTQYF.

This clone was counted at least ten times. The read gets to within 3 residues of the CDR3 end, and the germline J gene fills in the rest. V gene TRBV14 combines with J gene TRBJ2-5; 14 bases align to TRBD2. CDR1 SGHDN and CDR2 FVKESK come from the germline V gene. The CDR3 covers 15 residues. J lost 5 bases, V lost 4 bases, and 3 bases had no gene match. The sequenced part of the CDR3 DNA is TGTGCCAGCAGCCGCTGGACTAGCGGGAGGGAGACC. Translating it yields CASSRWTSGRET. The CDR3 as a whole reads CASSRWTSGRETQYF.

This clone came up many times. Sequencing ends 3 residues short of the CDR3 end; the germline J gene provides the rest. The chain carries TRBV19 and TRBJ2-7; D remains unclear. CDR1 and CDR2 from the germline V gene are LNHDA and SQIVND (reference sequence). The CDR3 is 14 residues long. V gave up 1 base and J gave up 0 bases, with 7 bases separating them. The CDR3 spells CASSIGAGSYEQYF. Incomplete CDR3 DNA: TGTGCCAGTAGTATAGGGGCCGGCTCCTACGAG.

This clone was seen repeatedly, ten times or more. CDR3 DNA, as far as it was read: TGCGCCAGCAGCTTGGAAGGGGCCGGGGCCAAAAACATT. It codes for CASSLEGAGAKNI. The full CDR3 is CASSLEGAGAKNIQYF. The chain is built from TRBV5-1 and TRBJ2-4, with D possibly TRBD1 on 5 matching bases. The read gets to within 3 residues of the CDR3 end, and the germline J gene fills in the rest. The V gene lost 0 bases and the J gene lost 1 base, with 11 bases spanning the gap. The CDR3 totals 16 residues. Germline CDR1 SGHRS, CDR2 YFSETQ.

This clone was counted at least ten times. CDR3 protein: CASTPPGQGKYIQYF. The CDR3 bases that were read are TGTGCCAGTACCCCCCCCGGACAGGGGAAATACATT. The genes are TRBV19 and TRBJ2-4; 9 bases align to TRBD1. The CDR3 end falls 3 residues outside the read, so it is completed with the germline J gene. This CDR3 has 15 amino acids. Germline V gene data show CDR1 as LNHDA and CDR2 as SQIVND (reference sequence). The J segment lost 8 bases and the V segment lost 7 bases, leaving 12 bases of the junction unmatched.

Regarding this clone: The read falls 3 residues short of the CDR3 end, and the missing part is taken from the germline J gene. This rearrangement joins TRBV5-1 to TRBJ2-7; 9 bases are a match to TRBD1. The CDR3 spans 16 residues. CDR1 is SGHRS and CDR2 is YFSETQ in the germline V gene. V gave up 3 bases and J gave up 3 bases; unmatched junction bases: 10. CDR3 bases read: TGCGCCAGCAGCTCCGCAGGACCGGGACAGGGCTACGAG. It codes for CASSSAGPGQGYE. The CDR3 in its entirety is CASSSAGPGQGYEQYF. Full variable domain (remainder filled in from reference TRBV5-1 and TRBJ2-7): KAGVTQTPRYLIKTRGQQVTLSCSPISGHRSVSWYQQTPGQGLQFLFEYFSETQRNKGNFPGRFSGRQFSNSRSEMNVSTLELGDSALYLCASSSAGPGQGYEQYFGPGTRLTVT.

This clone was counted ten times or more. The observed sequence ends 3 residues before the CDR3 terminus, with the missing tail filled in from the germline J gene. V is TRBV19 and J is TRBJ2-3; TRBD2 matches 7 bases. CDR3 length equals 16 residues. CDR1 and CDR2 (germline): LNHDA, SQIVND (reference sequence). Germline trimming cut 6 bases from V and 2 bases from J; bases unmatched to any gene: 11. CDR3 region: CASSPRGAGITDTQYF. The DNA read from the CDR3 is TGTGCCAGTAGCCCTCGAGGAGCGGGGATCACAGATACG.

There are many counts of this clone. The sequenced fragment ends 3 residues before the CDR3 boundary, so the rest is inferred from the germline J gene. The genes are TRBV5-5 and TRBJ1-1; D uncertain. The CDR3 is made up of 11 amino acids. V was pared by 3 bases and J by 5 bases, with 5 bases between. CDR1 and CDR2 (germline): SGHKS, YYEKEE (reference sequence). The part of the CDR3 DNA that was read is TGTGCCAGCAGCTCGCAGACTGAA. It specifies CASSSQTE. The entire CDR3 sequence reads CASSSQTEAFF. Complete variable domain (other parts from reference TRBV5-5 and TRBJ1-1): DAGVTQSPTHLIKTRGQQVTLRCSPISGHKSVSWYQQVLGQGPQFIFQYYEKEERGRGNFPDRFSARQFPNYSSELNVNALLLGDSALYLCASSSQTEAFFGQGTRLTVV.

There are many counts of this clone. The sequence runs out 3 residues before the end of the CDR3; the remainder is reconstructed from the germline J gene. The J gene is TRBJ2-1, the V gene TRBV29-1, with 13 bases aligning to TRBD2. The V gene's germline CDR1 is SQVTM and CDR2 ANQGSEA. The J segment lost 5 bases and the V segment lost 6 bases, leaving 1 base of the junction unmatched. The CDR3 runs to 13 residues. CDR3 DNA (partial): TGCAGCGTCGGACTAGCGGGGGACAATGAG. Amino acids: CSVGLAGDNE. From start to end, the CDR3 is CSVGLAGDNEQFF.

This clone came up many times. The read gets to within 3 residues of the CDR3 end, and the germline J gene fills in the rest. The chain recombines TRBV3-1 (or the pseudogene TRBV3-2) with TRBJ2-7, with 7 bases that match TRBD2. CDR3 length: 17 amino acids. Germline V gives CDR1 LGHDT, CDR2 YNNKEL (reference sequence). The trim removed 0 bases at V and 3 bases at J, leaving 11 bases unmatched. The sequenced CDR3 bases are TGTGCCAGCAGCCAAGATCTTGGGAGGGGTAGTATCTACGAG. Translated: CASSQDLGRGSIYE. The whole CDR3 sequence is CASSQDLGRGSIYEQYF.

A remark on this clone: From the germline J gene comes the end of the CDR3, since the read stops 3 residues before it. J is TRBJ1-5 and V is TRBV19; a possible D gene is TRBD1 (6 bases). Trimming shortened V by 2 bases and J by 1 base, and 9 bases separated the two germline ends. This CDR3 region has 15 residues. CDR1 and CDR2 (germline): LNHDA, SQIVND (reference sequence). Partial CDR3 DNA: TGTGCCAGTAGTATAAAGGGGGACAGCAATCAGCCC. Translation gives CASSIKGDSNQP. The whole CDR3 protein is CASSIKGDSNQPQHF.

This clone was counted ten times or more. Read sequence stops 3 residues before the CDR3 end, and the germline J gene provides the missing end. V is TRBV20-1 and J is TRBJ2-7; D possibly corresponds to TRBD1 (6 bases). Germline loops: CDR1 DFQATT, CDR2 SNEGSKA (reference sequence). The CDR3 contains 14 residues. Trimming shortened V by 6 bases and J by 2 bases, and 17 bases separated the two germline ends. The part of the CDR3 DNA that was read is TGCAGTGCCTGGAGTAGGGACATAACCTACGAG. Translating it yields CSAWSRDITYE. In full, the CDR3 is CSAWSRDITYEQYF.